This T cell receptor (beta chain) is drawn from a study of blood T cell repertoires in COVID-19. The CDR3 covers 15 residues. V was cut by 4 bases and J by 2 bases, with 15 bases left in between. Germline V gene sequence: CDR1 KGHSH, CDR2 LQKENI. The protocol was immunoSEQ multiplex PCR, while the TCRdb copy is restricted to in-frame clones and leaves out a portion. Altogether about 47,000 clones are present, around four fifths being singletons, with the ten largest covering roughly 15%. The V call is TRBV18, the J call TRBJ2-7, with D maybe TRBD2 (6 bases). The receptor was derived from a human donor with acute or convalescent COVID-19. The donor label of this sample is uncertain. Sequencing input: peripheral blood. CDR3 nucleotides: TGTGCCAGCTCACGAAATGCGGGCGGGACCTACGAGCAGTACTTC. This encodes CASSRNAGGTYEQYF.